One and the same sample provided the 32 T cell receptor beta chains below, sequenced in a study of a mutant IDH1 vaccine in newly diagnosed glioma. These receptors have no known antigen. Sample time point: week 5, during vaccination. Vaccinated patients received 300 ug of mutant IDH1 20-mer peptide per dose, with topical imiquimod. Produced via immunoSEQ multiplex PCR; TCRdb's table is partial and in-frame only. The sample has about 58,000 clones, roughly 80% seen once. Sequenced here: PBMCs, sampled from a glioma patient whose treatment included an IDH1 peptide vaccine. The receptor set was obtained from a woman between 50 and 59 years old with glioma.

This clone was found once. This chain connects TRBV9 to TRBJ1-1; D is unclear. The germline V gene encodes CDR1 SGDLS and CDR2 YYNGEE. The V and J ends lost 6 bases and 0 bases respectively, with 9 bases between them. The length of the CDR3 is 13 residues. The CDR3 region has the DNA TGTGCCAGCACCAGTAGTATGAACACTGAAGCTTTCTTT. This encodes CASTSSMNTEAFF.

The V and J genes are TRBV18 and TRBJ2-6; D is ambiguous. The CDR3 sequence is 19 residues long. From germline, CDR1 is KGHSH and CDR2 LQKENI. V was clipped by 0 bases and J by 0 bases, with 15 bases between them. CDR3 in DNA: TGTGCCAGCTCACCACCGTGGCAGGCCAGTTACTCTGGGGCCAACGTCCTGACTTTC. Protein: CASSPPWQASYSGANVLTF.

The rearrangement uses TRBV5-4 and TRBJ1-2; D ambiguous. V lost 2 bases and J 3 bases, leaving 8 bases between the germline ends. The CDR3 runs to 13 residues. Germline lookup yields CDR1 SGHNT and CDR2 YYREEE (reference sequence). The CDR3 region has the DNA TGTGCCAGCAGCTTAAGGCGGGACTATGGCTACACCTTC. It translates to CASSLRRDYGYTF.

V gene TRBV9 combines with J gene TRBJ1-6; TRBD1 is a possible D gene (6 bases). Deletions cut 0 bases from V and 5 bases from J, with 9 bases between. Germline V gene data show CDR1 as SGDLS and CDR2 as YYNGEE. CDR3 length: 15 amino acids. The CDR3 loop reads CASSVGPGDNSPLHF. Written as DNA, the CDR3 is TGTGCCAGCAGCGTAGGGCCAGGGGATAATTCACCCCTCCACTTT.

The CDR3 protein is CASSQTRVSPLHF. The CDR3 DNA sequence: TGCGCCAGCAGCCAGACGAGGGTATCACCCCTCCACTTT. This chain uses TRBV4-1 with TRBJ1-6; D not certain. Trimming took 3 bases from V and 10 from J, leaving 10 bases between them. The CDR3 has 13 residues. The germline gives CDR1 MGHRA, CDR2 YSYEKL.

This chain connects TRBV2 to TRBJ2-3, with D perhaps TRBD1 (5 bases). The CDR3 is made up of 15 amino acids. Looked up from germline, CDR1 is SNHLY and CDR2 is FYNNEI. Trimming left V 4 bases short and J 1 base short, with 12 bases between. The CDR3 here is CASSVGGAGTDTQYF. The CDR3 DNA sequence: TGTGCCAGCAGTGTAGGTGGGGCAGGCACAGATACGCAGTATTTT. Full variable domain (outside the CDR3, taken from reference TRBV2 and TRBJ2-3): EPEVTQTPSHQVTQMGQEVILRCVPISNHLYFYWYRQILGQKVEFLVSFYNNEISEKSEIFDDQFSVERPDGSNFTLKIRSTKLEDSAMYFCASSVGGAGTDTQYFGPGTRLTVL.

The chain joins TRBV18 to TRBJ1-1, with 8 bases fitting TRBD1. The germline gives CDR1 KGHSH, CDR2 LQKENI. This CDR3 region has 15 residues. The junction had 4 bases not matched to a gene; V was cut back by 3 bases and J by 1 base. As DNA, the CDR3 is TGTGCCAGCTCACCGGTAGGACAGGGGAACACTGAAGCTTTCTTT. Its protein product is CASSPVGQGNTEAFF.

V usage is TRBV19 and J usage is TRBJ1-1; the D gene is possibly TRBD1 (5 bases). Germline CDR1 reads LNHDA; CDR2 reads SQIVND (reference sequence). The ends were cut back, 7 bases at V and 0 bases at J, with 12 bases in the middle. The CDR3 extends over 14 amino acids. CDR3 sequence: CASKGRELNTEAFF. The CDR3 coding sequence is TGTGCCAGTAAGGGCAGGGAGTTGAACACTGAAGCTTTCTTT.

The chain employs TRBV12-5 and TRBJ1-2, with unresolved D. Germline lookup yields CDR1 LGHNT and CDR2 FRNRAP. The CDR3 consists of 17 residues. Trimming removed 3 bases from V and 1 base from J, with 18 bases in between. CDR3 coding DNA: TGTGCTAGTGGTTTACGAGGGATAGGGTTCGGTAACTATGGCTACACCTTC. Its protein product is CASGLRGIGFGNYGYTF.

V usage is TRBV11-2 and J usage is TRBJ1-2; D may be TRBD1 (5 bases). Trimming stripped 5 bases from V and 6 bases from J, with 16 bases between. The CDR3 covers 14 residues. CDR1 SGHAT and CDR2 FQNNGV come from the germline V gene. CDR3 DNA sequence: TGTGCCAGCAGCGCGGGGGGAGGGTACCATGGCTACACCTTC. This encodes CASSAGGGYHGYTF. The variable domain in full, completed from reference TRBV11-2 and TRBJ1-2, reads EAGVAQSPRYKIIEKRQSVAFWCNPISGHATLYWYQQILGQGPKLLIQFQNNGVVDDSQLPKDRFSAERLKGVDSTLKIQPAKLEDSAVYLCASSAGGGYHGYTFGSGTRLTVV.

The J gene is TRBJ2-7, the V gene TRBV5-4, with D perhaps matching TRBD1 (9 bases). This CDR3 is 15 amino acids long. Germline lookup yields CDR1 SGHNT and CDR2 YYREEE (reference sequence). V was trimmed by 4 bases and J by 3 bases, leaving 17 bases between them. CDR3 in DNA: TGTGCCAGCAGCCGGGGGGGACAGGGCCTCTACGAGCAGTACTTC. Translating it yields CASSRGGQGLYEQYF. Combining the CDR3 with reference TRBV5-4 and TRBJ2-7 gives the whole variable domain ETGVTQSPTHLIKTRGQQVTLRCSSQSGHNTVSWYQQALGQGPQFIFQYYREEENGRGNFPPRFSGLQFPNYSSELNVNALELDDSALYLCASSRGGQGLYEQYFGPGTRLTVT.

The chain has TRBV19 and TRBJ2-6, with TRBD1 identical over 12 bases. Germline V gene data show CDR1 as LNHDA and CDR2 as SQIVND (reference sequence). After removal of 4 bases from V and 1 base from J, the junction contained 2 bases not matched to a gene. This CDR3 is 17 amino acids long. In nucleotides, the CDR3 is TGTGCCAGTAGTACGGGACAGGGGGCATCTGGGGCCAACGTCCTGACTTTC. Translation gives CASSTGQGASGANVLTF.

V usage is TRBV18 and J usage is TRBJ2-3, with 8 bases fitting TRBD1. V trimming: 6 bases; J trimming: 10 bases; junction bases outside the gene matches: 3. This CDR3 has 11 amino acids. Per the germline V gene, CDR1 is KGHSH and CDR2 is LQKENI. The CDR3 reads CASSRQGSQYF. Written as DNA, the CDR3 is TGTGCCAGCTCCCGACAGGGGTCGCAGTATTTT.

This chain's CDR3 is CASSMGLPGTDTQYF. Here the CDR3 DNA reads TGTGCCAGTAGTATGGGGCTCCCAGGCACAGATACGCAGTATTTT. V gene TRBV19 combines with J gene TRBJ2-3, with a weak D call TRBD1 (5 bases). In germline, CDR1 is LNHDA, CDR2 SQIVND (reference sequence). V shed 3 bases and J shed 1 base, with 11 bases lying between them. The CDR3 totals 15 residues.

The chain couples TRBV6-1 to TRBJ2-2; maybe TRBD2 (6 bases). CDR1 MNHNS and CDR2 SASEGT come from the germline V gene. Trimming took 1 base from V and 6 from J, leaving 12 bases between them. CDR3 size: 15 residues. The CDR3 coding sequence is TGTGCCAGCAGTGAAGTACGGCGGGGCGCCGGGGAGCTGTTTTTT. Translating gives CASSEVRRGAGELFF.

This chain joins TRBV2 and TRBJ1-1; D is uncertain. V was trimmed by 3 bases and J by 10 bases, leaving 9 bases between them. Germline lookup yields CDR1 SNHLY and CDR2 FYNNEI. CDR3 length equals 11 residues. For the CDR3, the DNA is TGTGCCAGCAGTGATGGTCCCGGAGCTTTCTTT. As protein: CASSDGPGAFF.

This clone has a handful of counts. This chain connects TRBV12-5 to TRBJ1-2; D ambiguous. Germline V gene data show CDR1 as LGHNT and CDR2 as FRNRAP. The CDR3 contains 14 residues. V lost 3 bases to trimming and J lost 4 bases, with 12 bases between them. The DNA for the CDR3 is TGTGCTAGTGGTTTAGGCCTACACGGCTATGGCTACACCTTC. It codes for CASGLGLHGYGYTF. The entire variable domain, with the rest obtained from reference TRBV12-5 and TRBJ1-2, is as follows: DARVTQTPRHKVTEMGQEVTMRCQPILGHNTVFWYRQTMMQGLELLAYFRNRAPLDDSGMPKDRFSAEMPDATLATLKIQPSEPRDSAVYFCASGLGLHGYGYTFGSGTRLTVV.

The CDR3 nucleotides read TGTGCCAGCATTAAATACGCCGGCGGGGACAACTCCTATAATTCACCCCTCCACTTT. As protein: CASIKYAGGDNSYNSPLHF. The genes are TRBV7-8 and TRBJ1-6; tentative D call: TRBD1 (6 bases). CDR1 is SGHVS, CDR2 FQNEAQ, per germline. Trimming removed 7 bases from V and 0 bases from J, with 22 bases in between. The CDR3 has 19 amino acids.

The V gene is TRBV10-1, the J gene TRBJ2-1; possible D gene TRBD2, 6 bases. Germline V CDR1 and CDR2: WNHNN, SYGVQD (reference sequence). This CDR3 comprises 18 residues. The V gene lost 4 bases and the J gene lost 2 bases, with 21 bases spanning the gap. The CDR3 loop is CASSAWGGTANPYNEQFF. The CDR3 DNA is TGCGCCAGCAGTGCCTGGGGCGGGACGGCCAACCCCTACAATGAGCAGTTCTTC.

The chain couples TRBV27 to TRBJ2-3; TRBD1 matches at 12 bases. The germline gives CDR1 MNHEY, CDR2 SMNVEV (reference sequence). The CDR3 extends over 17 amino acids. The junction had 11 bases not matched to a gene; V was cut back by 6 bases and J by 4 bases. DNA for the CDR3: TGTGCCAGCAGGCGAACTAGCGGGACAGGGGGCGCAGATACGCAGTATTTT. This encodes CASRRTSGTGGADTQYF.

This clone came up once. The chain links TRBV7-8 to TRBJ2-5; D might be TRBD1 (7 bases). Looked up from germline, CDR1 is SGHVS and CDR2 is FQNEAQ. This CDR3 has 16 amino acids. V was trimmed by 4 bases and J by 0 bases, leaving 15 bases between them. This CDR3 is CASSSRDSGYQETQYF. The CDR3 DNA is TGTGCCAGCAGCTCCCGGGACAGCGGGTACCAAGAGACCCAGTACTTC.

This chain links TRBV28 with TRBJ1-6, with D tentatively TRBD1 (5 bases). The CDR3 has 15 residues. V was shortened by 4 bases and J by 10 bases, with 17 bases between the two germline ends. The germline V gene has CDR1 MDHEN and CDR2 SYDVKM. The CDR3 region is CASSSGQSNGSPLHF. In DNA, the CDR3 is TGTGCCAGCAGTTCCGGACAAAGTAATGGGTCACCCCTCCACTTT. The complete variable domain, with remaining parts taken from reference TRBV28 and TRBJ1-6, reads DVKVTQSSRYLVKRTGEKVFLECVQDMDHENMFWYRQDPGLGLRLIYFSYDVKMKEKGDIPEGYSVSREKKERFSLILESASTNQTSMYLCASSSGQSNGSPLHFGNGTRLTVT.

This chain connects TRBV30 to TRBJ1-3; tentatively, D is TRBD1 (5 bases). CDR1 GTSNPN and CDR2 SVGIG come from the germline V gene (reference sequence). The CDR3 totals 13 residues. V was pared by 2 bases and J by 4 bases, with 9 bases between. CDR3 sequence reads: CAWSWDQGNTIYF. DNA of the CDR3: TGTGCCTGGAGTTGGGACCAAGGAAACACCATATATTTT. Combining the CDR3 with reference TRBV30 and TRBJ1-3 gives the whole variable domain SQTIHQWPATLVQPVGSPLSLECTVEGTSNPNLYWYRQAAGRGLQLLFYSVGIGQISSEVPQNLSASRPQDRQFILSSKKLLLSDSGFYLCAWSWDQGNTIYFGEGSWLTVV.

This clone was seen only a few times. In DNA, the CDR3 is TGTGCCAGCAGTTTCATGGAGGGACACAATTCACCCCTCCACTTT. Its translation is CASSFMEGHNSPLHF. The chain links TRBV27 to TRBJ1-6; the D gene is possibly TRBD1 (6 bases). Germline CDR1 reads MNHEY; CDR2 reads SMNVEV (reference sequence). The CDR3 is made up of 15 amino acids. The V gene lost 3 bases and the J gene lost 7 bases, with 13 bases spanning the gap.

The chain joins TRBV7-3 to TRBJ1-1, with D uncertain. The CDR3 loop spans 15 amino acids. From germline, CDR1 is SGHTA and CDR2 FQGTGA. Trimming cost V 5 bases and J 6 bases, with 19 bases left between them. CDR3 amino acids: CASSPSRDRVPEAFF. The DNA of the CDR3 is TGTGCCAGCAGCCCCTCCCGAGATCGGGTGCCTGAAGCTTTCTTT. The full variable domain, in which reference TRBV7-3 and TRBJ1-1 provide the parts outside the CDR3, is GAGVSQTPSNKVTEKGKYVELRCDPISGHTALYWYRQSLGQGPEFLIYFQGTGAADDSGLPNDRFFAVRPEGSVSTLKIQRTERGDSAVYLCASSPSRDRVPEAFFGQGTRLTVV.

This rearrangement joins TRBV6-1 to TRBJ1-5; no reliable D call. This CDR3 spans 15 amino acids. V gave up 3 bases and J gave up 1 base, with 10 bases separating them. Germline CDR1 and CDR2: MNHNS and SASEGT. Here the CDR3 reads CASSESLVSNQPQHF. CDR3 coding DNA: TGTGCCAGCAGTGAGTCCCTCGTGAGCAATCAGCCCCAGCATTTT.

This clone was detected a few times. The chain recombines TRBV9 with TRBJ1-1, with D possibly matching TRBD1 (6 bases). Trimming took off 5 bases at V and 3 bases at J, with 14 bases between the two ends. The CDR3 is 14 amino acids. The V gene's germline CDR1 is SGDLS and CDR2 YYNGEE. Here the CDR3 DNA reads TGTGCCAGCAGTTTATGGGGGCTGGACACTGAAGCTTTCTTT. Translating gives CASSLWGLDTEAFF. The full variable domain, with the rest looked up from reference TRBV9 and TRBJ1-1, is DSGVTQTPKHLITATGQRVTLRCSPRSGDLSVYWYQQSLDQGLQFLIQYYNGEERAKGNILERFSAQQFPDLHSELNLSSLELGDSALYFCASSLWGLDTEAFFGQGTRLTVV.

The chain joins TRBV9 to TRBJ2-1; D not resolved. The CDR3 spans 11 residues. Trimming cost V 0 bases and J 10 bases, with 5 bases left between them. Germline-derived CDR1 and CDR2 are SGDLS and YYNGEE. The CDR3 DNA reads TGTGCCAGCAGCGTAGACGGGGAGCAGTTCTTC. Residues: CASSVDGEQFF.

The rearrangement uses TRBV19 and TRBJ1-2, with D perhaps TRBD1 (5 bases). This CDR3 contains 15 residues. V was cut by 2 bases and J by 7 bases, with 17 bases left in between. Germline V gene sequence: CDR1 LNHDA, CDR2 SQIVND (reference sequence). CDR3 sequence (DNA): TGTGCCAGTAGTATAAGTCGAAGGGGAACAAGTGGCTACACCTTC. Protein product: CASSISRRGTSGYTF.

The J gene is TRBJ2-7, the V gene TRBV6-5; D is unclear. With 2 bases removed from V and 5 bases from J, the gap between germline ends came to 13 bases. CDR3 size: 14 residues. Germline V gives CDR1 MNHEY, CDR2 SVGAGI. The CDR3: CASSYGTARDEQYF. The CDR3 coding sequence is TGTGCCAGCAGTTACGGTACAGCAAGAGACGAGCAGTACTTC.

J is TRBJ2-3 and V is TRBV5-4; 7 bases align to TRBD2. With 1 base clipped from V and 6 bases from J, the junction kept 11 bases outside the gene matches. Germline CDR1 and CDR2: SGHNT and YYREEE (reference sequence). The CDR3 totals 16 residues. In DNA form, the CDR3 reads TGTGCCAGCAGCTTGTGGGGGGGGACTGGGATGGATACGCAGTATTTT. Protein product: CASSLWGGTGMDTQYF.

This CDR3 is CSVVLWDYNEQFF. CDR3 DNA: TGTTCCGTTGTGTTGTGGGACTACAATGAGCAGTTCTTC. This chain links TRBV7-2 with TRBJ2-1; no clear D. Germline CDR1 and CDR2: SGHTA and FQGNSA. The CDR3 has 13 amino acids.